These 2 T cell receptor beta chains originate from one sample sequenced in a study of T cell responses to AZD1222 COVID-19 vaccine. The repertoire was sequenced with immunoSEQ multiplex PCR; TCRdb's copy has only in-frame clones and lacks some. The sample includes 180,000 or so clones, just over 90% of them seen just once. Sequences were derived from peripheral blood, sampled 28 days after the second AZD1222 dose. The receptors come from an adult who received the AZD1222 COVID-19 vaccine.

The chain uses TRBV28 and TRBJ1-2, with D unclear. The ends were cut back, 4 bases at V and 1 base at J, with 10 bases in the middle. The germline V gene has CDR1 MDHEN and CDR2 SYDVKM. CDR3 size: 14 residues. CDR3 protein: CASSSVPNNYGYTF. The CDR3 region has the DNA TGTGCCAGCAGTTCGGTCCCTAATAACTATGGCTACACCTTC.

The genes are TRBV12-1 and TRBJ2-1; the D segment call TRBD1 is taken from the table without a DNA check. TRBV12-1 has pseudogene status. CDR3 length: 18 amino acids. CDR3 DNA sequence: TGTGCCAGCAGCTTTGTTGTCCGCCCCAGGGGGTTATGCAATGAGCAGTTCTTC. The encoded protein is CASSFVVRPRGLCNEQFF.